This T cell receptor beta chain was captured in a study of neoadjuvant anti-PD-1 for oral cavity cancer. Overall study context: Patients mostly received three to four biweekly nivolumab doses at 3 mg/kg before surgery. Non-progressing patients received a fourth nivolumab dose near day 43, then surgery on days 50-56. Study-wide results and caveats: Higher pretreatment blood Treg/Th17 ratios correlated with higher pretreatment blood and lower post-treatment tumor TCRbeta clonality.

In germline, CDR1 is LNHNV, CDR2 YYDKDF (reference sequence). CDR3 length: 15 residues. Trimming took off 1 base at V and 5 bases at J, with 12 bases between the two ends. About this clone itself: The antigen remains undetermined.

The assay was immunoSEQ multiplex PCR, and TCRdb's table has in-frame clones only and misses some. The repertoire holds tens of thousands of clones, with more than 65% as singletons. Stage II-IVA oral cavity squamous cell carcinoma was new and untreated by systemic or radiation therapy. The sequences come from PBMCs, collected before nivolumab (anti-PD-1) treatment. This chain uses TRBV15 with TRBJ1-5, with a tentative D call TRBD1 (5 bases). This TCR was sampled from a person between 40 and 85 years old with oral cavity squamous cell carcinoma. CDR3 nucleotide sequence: TGTGCCACCAGCAGAGCTGGGGACTCAGATCAGCCCCAGCATTTT. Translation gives CATSRAGDSDQPQHF.